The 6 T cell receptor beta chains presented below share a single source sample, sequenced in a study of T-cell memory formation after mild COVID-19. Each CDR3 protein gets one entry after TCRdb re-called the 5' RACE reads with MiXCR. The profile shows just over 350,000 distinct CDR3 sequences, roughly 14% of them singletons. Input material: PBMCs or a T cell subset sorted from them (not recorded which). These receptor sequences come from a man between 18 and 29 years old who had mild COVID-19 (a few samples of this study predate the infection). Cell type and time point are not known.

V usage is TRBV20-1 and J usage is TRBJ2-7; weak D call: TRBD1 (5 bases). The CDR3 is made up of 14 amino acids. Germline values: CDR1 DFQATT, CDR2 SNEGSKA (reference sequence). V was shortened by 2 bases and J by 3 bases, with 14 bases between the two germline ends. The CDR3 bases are TGCAGTGCTAGACTAGGGGTTTCTGTCTACGAGCAGTACTTC. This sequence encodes CSARLGVSVYEQYF.

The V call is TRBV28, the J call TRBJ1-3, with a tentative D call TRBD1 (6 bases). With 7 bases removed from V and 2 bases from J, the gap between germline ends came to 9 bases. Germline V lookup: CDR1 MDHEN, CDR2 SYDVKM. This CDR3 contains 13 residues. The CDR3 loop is CASTPGAGNTIYF. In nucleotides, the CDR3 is TGTGCCAGCACTCCAGGGGCTGGAAACACCATATATTTT.

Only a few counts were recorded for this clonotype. As DNA, the CDR3 is TGTGCCAGCAGCTTAGGGCGGGGGGCGAACAATGAGCAGTTCTTC. It specifies CASSLGRGANNEQFF. The rearrangement joins TRBV7-2 to TRBJ2-1, with 8 bases identical to TRBD2. Germline lookup yields CDR1 SGHTA and CDR2 FQGNSA. The CDR3 is 15 residues long. V was pared by 1 base and J by 5 bases, with 4 bases of the junction left unmatched. The full variable domain, completed using reference TRBV7-2 and TRBJ2-1, is GAGVSQSPSNKVTEKGKDVELRCDPISGHTALYWYRQSLGQGLEFLIYFQGNSAPDKSGLPSDRFSAERTGGSVSTLTIQRTQQEDSAVYLCASSLGRGANNEQFFGPGTRLTVL.

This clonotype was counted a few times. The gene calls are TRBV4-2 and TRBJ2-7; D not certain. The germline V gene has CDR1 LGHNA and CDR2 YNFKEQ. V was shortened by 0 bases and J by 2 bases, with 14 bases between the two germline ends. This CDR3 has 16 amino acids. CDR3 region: CASSQDITALTYEQYF. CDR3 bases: TGTGCCAGCAGCCAAGATATAACGGCGTTGACCTACGAGCAGTACTTC.

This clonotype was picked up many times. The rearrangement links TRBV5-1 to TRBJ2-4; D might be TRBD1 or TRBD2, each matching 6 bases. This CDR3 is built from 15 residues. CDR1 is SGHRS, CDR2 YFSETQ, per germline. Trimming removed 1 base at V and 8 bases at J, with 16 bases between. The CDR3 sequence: CASSLNRAEGDIQYF. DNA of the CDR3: TGCGCCAGCAGCTTGAACAGGGCGGAGGGGGACATTCAGTACTTC.

The DNA of the CDR3 is TGCGCCAGCAGCCAAGCCCCCAGGTTCGAGCAGTACGTC. It codes for CASSQAPRFEQYV. The chain couples TRBV4-3 to TRBJ2-7; D remains ambiguous. V lost 1 base to trimming and J lost 6 bases, with 10 bases between them. Germline V gene data show CDR1 as LGHNA and CDR2 as YSLEER. The CDR3 loop spans 13 amino acids.